This T cell receptor beta chain was found in a study of blood T cell repertoires in COVID-19. Across the whole study: COVID-19 samples collected from the United States, Italy and Spain covered acute and convalescent phases. Sample material is recorded as cDNA or gDNA derived from T cells, B-cell-depleted T cells, or PBMCs.

V lost 4 bases to trimming and J lost 6 bases, with 17 bases between them. Per germline, CDR1 SGHDN and CDR2 FVKESK. The CDR3 runs to 15 residues. Patients of the Seattle cohort, enrolled during active infection, were followed longitudinally. Authors' analysis steps: Amplification from reference gene primers served as the basis for estimated nucleated cell counts. Method: immunoSEQ multiplex PCR; TCRdb's copy keeps in-frame clones and lacks some. That table furnishes V, J and clone size, whereas the DNA furnished D and trimming. This table has roughly 290,000 clones, about 80% appearing once. The chain combines TRBV14 with TRBJ2-3; possible D gene TRBD1, 6 bases. The receptor's source is a person in their 70s with COVID-19, enrolled during active disease. Sequences were obtained from peripheral blood. The CDR3 DNA follows: TGTGCCAGCAGCCCCCCGGCAGGGGTTGTGGATACGCAGTATTTT. This encodes CASSPPAGVVDTQYF.